The present T cell receptor beta chain was sequenced within a study of CD8 T cells in ankylosing spondylitis (dated by TCRdb to about 2017). With regard to the full study: The study set out to find disease-linked TCR variants by profiling T cell receptor beta repertoires in ankylosing spondylitis patients and healthy donors. The full study cohort was made up of 20 to 25 ankylosing spondylitis patients and fewer than 120 healthy donors. Samples of peripheral blood were taken, and for ankylosing spondylitis patients, synovial fluid was collected as well. General conclusions and limits of the study: According to the report, matched synovial fluid samples from ankylosing spondylitis patients were significantly enriched for the disease-linked clones. Some motif variants were previously reported in synovial fluid and blood of reactive arthritis patients, suggesting common disease-initiation mechanisms. The disease-linked clones had a CD8+ phenotype and were found at relatively low frequencies in peripheral blood. Blood from ankylosing spondylitis patients appeared to be characterized by a TCR beta motif composed of roughly 8 highly homologous amino acid variants.

The instrument was an Illumina HiSeq 2500. Quantitative 5'-RACE with molecular barcodes was used to prepare TCR beta libraries. Under the source paper's analysis protocol: A new computational method based on a probabilistic model of VDJ rearrangement was used to identify disease-linked TCR variants. TCRdb reprocessed the public reads (quality trimming at Q25 with fastp, clone calling with MiXCR) and kept in-frame beta chains. Entries that share a CDR3 protein sequence are merged under the most common genes and DNA. TCRdb's processing, not the authors' own work, is the source of the V and J calls. For this sample there are some 300,000 distinct CDR3 sequences; less than 25% appear just once. 3.5% of the sample is taken by the ten largest. The table lists this clonotype with a few counts. Its recognized antigen is unknown. No much larger clonotype is one base removed from it; base qualities were not supplied.

The cysteine opens and the phenylalanine closes a CDR3 of 14 amino acids. Of all the DNA, just the CDR3 is kept, 42 bases in frame from base 1. V and J are trimmed by 3 bases and 4 bases, and the gene matches miss 5 bases of the junction. Based on the germline V gene (reference sequence), the CDR1 and CDR2 sequences are DFQATT and SNEGSKA. The chain employs TRBV20-1 and TRBJ2-1; 8 bases in the middle match TRBD2. Material for sequencing was blood, either unsorted or a sorted T cell fraction (not recorded which). This TCR was recovered from a female donor with ankylosing spondylitis or in good health (not recorded which). Here the CDR3 is given as CSASSGEHYNEQFF. The base sequence is TGCAGTGCTAGTAGCGGGGAACATTACAATGAGCAGTTCTTC.